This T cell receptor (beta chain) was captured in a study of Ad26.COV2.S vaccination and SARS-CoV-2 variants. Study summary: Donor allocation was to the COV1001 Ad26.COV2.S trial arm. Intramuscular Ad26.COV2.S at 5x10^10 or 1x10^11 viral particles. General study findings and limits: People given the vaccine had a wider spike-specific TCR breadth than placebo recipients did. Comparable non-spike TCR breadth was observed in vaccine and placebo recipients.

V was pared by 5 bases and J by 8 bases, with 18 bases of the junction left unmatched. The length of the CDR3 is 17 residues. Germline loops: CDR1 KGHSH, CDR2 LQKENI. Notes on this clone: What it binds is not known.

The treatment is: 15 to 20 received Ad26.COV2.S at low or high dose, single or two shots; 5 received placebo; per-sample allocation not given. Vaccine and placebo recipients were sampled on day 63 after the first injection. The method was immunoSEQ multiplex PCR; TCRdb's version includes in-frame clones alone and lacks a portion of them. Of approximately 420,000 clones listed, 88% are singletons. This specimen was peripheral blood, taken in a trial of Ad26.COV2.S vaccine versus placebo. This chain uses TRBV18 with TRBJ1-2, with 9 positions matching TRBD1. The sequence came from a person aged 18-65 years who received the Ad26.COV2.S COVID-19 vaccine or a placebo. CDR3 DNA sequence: TGTGCCAGCTCAGCCTCATGGGACAGGGCAAGGGTGGAAGGCTACACCTTC. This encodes CASSASWDRARVEGYTF.